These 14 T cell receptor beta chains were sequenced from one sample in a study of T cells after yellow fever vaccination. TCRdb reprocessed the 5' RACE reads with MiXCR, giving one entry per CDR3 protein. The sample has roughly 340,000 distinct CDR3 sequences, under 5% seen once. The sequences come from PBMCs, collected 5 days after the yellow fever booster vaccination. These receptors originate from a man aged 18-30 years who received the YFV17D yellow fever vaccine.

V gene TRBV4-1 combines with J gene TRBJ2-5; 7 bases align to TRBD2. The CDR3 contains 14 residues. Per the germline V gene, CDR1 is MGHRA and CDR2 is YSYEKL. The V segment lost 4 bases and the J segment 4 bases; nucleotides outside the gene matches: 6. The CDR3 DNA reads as TGCGCCAGCAGCCCTCAACTAGCGAGAGAGACCCAGTACTTC. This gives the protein CASSPQLARETQYF.

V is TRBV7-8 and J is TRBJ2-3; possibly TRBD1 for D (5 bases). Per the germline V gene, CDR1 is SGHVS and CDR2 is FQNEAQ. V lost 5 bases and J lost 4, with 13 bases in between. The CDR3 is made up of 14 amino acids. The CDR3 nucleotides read TGTGCCAGCAGCCGAGAAAGGGGCTCAGATACGCAGTATTTT. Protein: CASSRERGSDTQYF.

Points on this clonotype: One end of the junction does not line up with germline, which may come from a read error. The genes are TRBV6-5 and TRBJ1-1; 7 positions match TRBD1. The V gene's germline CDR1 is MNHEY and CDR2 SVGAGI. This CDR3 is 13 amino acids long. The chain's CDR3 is CASSYGGQLEAYF. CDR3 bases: TGTGCCAGCAGTTACGGGGGACAGCTTGAAGCTTACTTT.

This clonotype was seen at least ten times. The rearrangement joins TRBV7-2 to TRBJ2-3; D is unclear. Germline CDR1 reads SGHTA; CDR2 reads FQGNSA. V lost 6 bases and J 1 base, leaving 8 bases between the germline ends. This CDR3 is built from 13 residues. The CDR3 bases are TGTGCCAGCAGAATTAGTGGCACAGATACGCAGTATTTT. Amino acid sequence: CASRISGTDTQYF.

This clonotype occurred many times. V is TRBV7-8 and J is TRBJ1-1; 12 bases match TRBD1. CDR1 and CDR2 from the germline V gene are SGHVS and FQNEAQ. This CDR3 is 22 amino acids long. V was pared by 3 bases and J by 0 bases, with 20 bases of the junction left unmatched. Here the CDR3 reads CASSFRKTPGQGALIMNTEAFF. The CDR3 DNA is TGTGCCAGCAGCTTCCGAAAAACTCCGGGACAGGGGGCCTTAATCATGAACACTGAAGCTTTCTTT.

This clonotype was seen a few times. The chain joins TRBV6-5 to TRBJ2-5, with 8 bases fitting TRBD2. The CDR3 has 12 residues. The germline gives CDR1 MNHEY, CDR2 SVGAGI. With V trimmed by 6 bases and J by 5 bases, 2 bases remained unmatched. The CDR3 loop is CASRAGGETQYF. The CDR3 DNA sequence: TGTGCCAGCAGGGCGGGGGGTGAGACCCAGTACTTC.

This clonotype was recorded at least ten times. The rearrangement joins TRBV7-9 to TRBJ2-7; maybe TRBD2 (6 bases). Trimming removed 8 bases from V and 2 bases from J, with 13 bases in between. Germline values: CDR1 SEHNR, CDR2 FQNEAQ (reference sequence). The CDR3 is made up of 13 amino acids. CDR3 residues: CASVPSATYEQYF. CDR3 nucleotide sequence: TGTGCCAGCGTACCTAGCGCGACCTACGAGCAGTACTTC.

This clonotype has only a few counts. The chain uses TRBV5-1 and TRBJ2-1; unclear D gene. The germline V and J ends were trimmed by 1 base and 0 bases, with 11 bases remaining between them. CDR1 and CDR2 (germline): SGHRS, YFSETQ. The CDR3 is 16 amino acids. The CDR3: CASSLIPQSSYNEQFF. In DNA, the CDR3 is TGCGCCAGCAGCTTGATACCGCAAAGCTCCTACAATGAGCAGTTCTTC.

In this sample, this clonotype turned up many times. CDR3 DNA sequence: TGCGCCAGCAGCTTGGACCTTGGCAATCAGCCCCAGCATTTT. Its translation is CASSLDLGNQPQHF. The chain is built from TRBV5-1 and TRBJ1-5; D gene unclear. The CDR3 has 14 residues. V dropped 0 bases and J dropped 2 bases, with 6 bases sitting between them. Germline lookup yields CDR1 SGHRS and CDR2 YFSETQ.

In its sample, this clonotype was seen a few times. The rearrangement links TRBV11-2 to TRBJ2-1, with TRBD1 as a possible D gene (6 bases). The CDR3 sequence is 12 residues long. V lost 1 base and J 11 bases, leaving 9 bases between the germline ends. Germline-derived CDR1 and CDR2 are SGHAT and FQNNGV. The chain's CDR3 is CASSLARGKQFF. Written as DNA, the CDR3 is TGTGCCAGCAGCTTAGCAAGGGGGAAGCAGTTCTTC.

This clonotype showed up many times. Here the CDR3 reads CASSYSEGSSYEQYF. CDR3 coding DNA: TGTGCCAGCAGTTATTCAGAGGGGTCCTCCTACGAGCAGTACTTC. The chain carries TRBV6-5 and TRBJ2-7; D is tentatively TRBD1 or TRBD2 (5 bases each). Germline V CDR1 and CDR2: MNHEY, SVGAGI. Deletions cut 3 bases from V and 0 bases from J, with 12 bases between. This CDR3 has 15 residues.

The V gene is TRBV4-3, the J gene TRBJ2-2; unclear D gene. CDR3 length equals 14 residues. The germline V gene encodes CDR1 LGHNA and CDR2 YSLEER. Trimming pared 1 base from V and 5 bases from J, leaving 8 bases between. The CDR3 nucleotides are TGCGCCAGCAGCCAAGTAGTGGCTACCGGGGAGCTGTTTTTT. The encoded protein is CASSQVVATGELFF.

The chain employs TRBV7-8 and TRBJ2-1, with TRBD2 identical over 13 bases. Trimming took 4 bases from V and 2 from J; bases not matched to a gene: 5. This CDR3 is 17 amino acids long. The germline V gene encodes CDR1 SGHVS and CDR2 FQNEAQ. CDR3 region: CASSSGLAGDPYNEQFF. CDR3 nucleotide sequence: TGTGCCAGCAGCTCCGGACTAGCGGGGGACCCCTACAATGAGCAGTTCTTC.

The CDR3 protein is CSVEDLTGLGDTQYF. The DNA of the CDR3 is TGCAGCGTTGAAGATCTCACGGGGCTAGGAGATACGCAGTATTTT. This chain joins TRBV29-1 and TRBJ2-3, with D perhaps matching TRBD1 or TRBD2 (5 bases each). V was clipped by 0 bases and J by 5 bases, with 15 bases between them. CDR1 is SQVTM and CDR2 is ANQGSEA in the germline V gene. The CDR3 runs to 15 residues.